The clone carrying this T cell receptor beta chain has ten or more counts. What it binds is unknown. This specimen comes from a study of regulatory T cells in long-lasting Graves disease. CDR3 length equals 11 residues. Between the trimmed V and J ends, which lost 7 bases and 6 bases, there was a span of 12 bases. CDR1 is SQVTM, CDR2 ANQGSEA, per germline. Regarding time point: newly diagnosed GD, antithyroid drugs for less than 3 months. Scientists built the TCR library using RNA that was extracted from PBMCs. HTBI primers from iRepertoire and Arm-PCR of CDR3 regions yielded the TCR beta libraries. MiXCR was run by TCRdb on the multiplex PCR reads, yielding one entry per CDR3 protein. The sample lists about 420,000 distinct CDR3 sequences; 16% were seen once. Findings and caveats of the study: TRBV28, TRBJ1-2 and TRBJ2-5 were segments that persistent disease favored.

Separately, the same data were catalogued under a study of T cells in Graves' hyperthyroidism and ophthalmopathy. Per that paper: Newly diagnosed hyperthyroidism patients aged 18 to 65 years had disease lasting under 2 months. Researchers ran a first-round RT-PCR on the TCR CDR3 using the HTBI primer set.

This chain joins TRBV29-1 and TRBJ1-1; D call uncertain. The sequencing here drew on peripheral blood mononuclear cells (PBMCs), taken at new diagnosis, from a patient treated with antithyroid drugs. The clonotype comes from a woman aged 18-29 years with Graves disease. This chain's CDR3 is CSGCTRAEAFF. DNA of the CDR3: TGCAGCGGATGCACGAGGGCTGAAGCTTTCTTT.